Listed below are T cell receptor beta chains from one sample, sequenced in a study of response to subunit inactivated influenza vaccine. A single record per CDR3 protein comes from TCRdb applying MiXCR to the RT-PCR reads. The sample lists a few hundred thousand distinct CDR3 sequences; just over 20% were seen once. The source material was PBMCs from blood, sampled 21 months after vaccination. The receptor source for this set is a man aged 50-75 years who received an inactivated influenza vaccine. Each CDR3 is given with its conserved first and last residue. The order of the fields is D gene, V gene, clone size, J gene, CDR3 DNA, CDR3 protein. A D gene is named only where the DNA matches it firmly. The listing skips clone size in some rows; elsewhere it reads once, few, many or a size class.

d_call: .
v_call: TRBV5-1
clone_size: few
j_call: TRBJ1-5
cdr3_nt: TGCGCCAGCAGCTTGGATGACGGTAGCAATCAGCCCCAGCATTTT
cdr3_aa: CASSLDDGSNQPQHF

d_call: TRBD1
v_call: TRBV18
clone_size: .
j_call: TRBJ2-1
cdr3_nt: TGTGCCAGCTCACCAGGGACAGGGGGCTCCTACAATGAGCAGTTCTTC
cdr3_aa: CASSPGTGGSYNEQFF

d_call: TRBD2
v_call: TRBV19
clone_size: .
j_call: TRBJ2-1
cdr3_nt: TGTGCCAGTAGTACGACTAGCGGGGGCCTCTACAATGAGCAGTTCTTC
cdr3_aa: CASSTTSGGLYNEQFF

d_call: .
v_call: TRBV11-2
clone_size: .
j_call: TRBJ2-2
cdr3_nt: TGTGCCAGCAGCCCACGGGCGGGGGACAGGACGAACACCGGGGAGCTGTTTTTT
cdr3_aa: CASSPRAGDRTNTGELFF

d_call: .
v_call: TRBV5-5
clone_size: few
j_call: TRBJ1-2
cdr3_nt: TGTGCCAGCAGCTTCGCAGGGGAAGACTATGGCTACACCTTC
cdr3_aa: CASSFAGEDYGYTF

d_call: TRBD2
v_call: TRBV4-3
clone_size: few
j_call: TRBJ2-7
cdr3_nt: TGCGCCAGCAGCCAAGGACCTAGCGGGGCCACGGTTTACGAGCAGTACTTC
cdr3_aa: CASSQGPSGATVYEQYF

d_call: .
v_call: TRBV5-1
clone_size: .
j_call: TRBJ2-1
cdr3_nt: TGCGCCAGCAGCTTGGAGGGACATTACAATGAGCAGTTCTTC
cdr3_aa: CASSLEGHYNEQFF

d_call: .
v_call: TRBV4-3
clone_size: .
j_call: TRBJ2-3
cdr3_nt: TGCGCCAGCAGCCAAGGGGCTAGATACACAGATACGCAGTATTTT
cdr3_aa: CASSQGARYTDTQYF

d_call: .
v_call: TRBV20-1
clone_size: .
j_call: TRBJ1-2
cdr3_nt: TGCAGTGCTAGGGTCGGCTTAGGAGCCGGGGGGGGTGACAGTGGCTACACCTTC
cdr3_aa: CSARVGLGAGGGDSGYTF

d_call: .
v_call: TRBV16
clone_size: few
j_call: TRBJ2-2
cdr3_nt: TGTGCCAGCAGCCAATCGGCGAACACCGGGGAGCTGTTTTTT
cdr3_aa: CASSQSANTGELFF

d_call: TRBD1
v_call: TRBV28
clone_size: .
j_call: TRBJ2-2
cdr3_nt: TGTGCCAGCAGTTTATCGGACAGGGCGACCGGGGAGCTGTTTTTT
cdr3_aa: CASSLSDRATGELFF

d_call: TRBD1
v_call: TRBV12-3/TRBV12-4
clone_size: .
j_call: TRBJ2-5
cdr3_nt: TGTGCCAGCAGAGACGGGACAGGGGCGTACCAAGAGACCCAGTACTTC
cdr3_aa: CASRDGTGAYQETQYF

d_call: .
v_call: TRBV6-1
clone_size: .
j_call: TRBJ1-6
cdr3_nt: TGTGCCAGCAGCCAGGGTGATTCACCCCTCCACTTT
cdr3_aa: CASSQGDSPLHF

d_call: .
v_call: TRBV2
clone_size: .
j_call: TRBJ1-4
cdr3_nt: TGTGCCAGCGCGGGGACTGAAAAACTGTTTTTT
cdr3_aa: CASAGTEKLFF

d_call: TRBD1
v_call: TRBV11-1
clone_size: .
j_call: TRBJ2-3
cdr3_nt: TGTGCCAGCAGCTCCCCACCACAGGGGGCAAACATGAGGGCAGATACGCAGTATTTT
cdr3_aa: CASSSPPQGANMRADTQYF